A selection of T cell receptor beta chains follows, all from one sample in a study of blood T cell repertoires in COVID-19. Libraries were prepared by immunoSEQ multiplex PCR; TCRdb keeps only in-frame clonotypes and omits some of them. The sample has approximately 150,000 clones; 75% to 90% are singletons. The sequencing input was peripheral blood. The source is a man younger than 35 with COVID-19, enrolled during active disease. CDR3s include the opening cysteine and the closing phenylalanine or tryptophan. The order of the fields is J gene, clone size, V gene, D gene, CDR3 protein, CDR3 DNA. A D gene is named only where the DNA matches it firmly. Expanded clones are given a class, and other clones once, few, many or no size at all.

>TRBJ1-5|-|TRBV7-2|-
CASSTYAGQPQHF
TGTGCCAGCAGCACTTACGCTGGTCAGCCCCAGCATTTT
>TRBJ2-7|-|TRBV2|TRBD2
CASSGGTTEQYF
TGTGCCAGCAGTGGCGGGACTACCGAGCAGTACTTC
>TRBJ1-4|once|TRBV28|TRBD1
CASSRLTGQVTNEKLLF
TGTGCCAGCAGTCGATTGACAGGGCAGGTAACTAATGAAAAACTGCTTTTT
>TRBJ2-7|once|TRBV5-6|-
CASSSGSHEQYF
TGTGCCAGCAGCTCCGGGTCCCACGAGCAGTACTTC
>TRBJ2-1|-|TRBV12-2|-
CASRLAQASSPRPSGYNEQFF
TGTGCAAGTCGCTTAGCGCAAGCGTCTTCACCCAGGCCTAGCGGTTACAATGAGCAGTTCTTC
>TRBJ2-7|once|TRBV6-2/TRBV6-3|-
CASSYGGPPYEQYF
TGTGCCAGCAGTTACGGGGGCCCTCCCTACGAGCAGTACTTC
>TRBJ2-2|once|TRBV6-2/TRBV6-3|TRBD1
CASSSAGTGTSGELFF
TGTGCCAGCAGTTCCGCCGGGACAGGGACATCCGGGGAGCTGTTTTTT
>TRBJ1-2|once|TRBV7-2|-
CASSSPRGFPKGNYGYTF
TGTGCCAGCAGCTCCCCCAGGGGCTTCCCAAAAGGAAACTATGGCTACACCTTC
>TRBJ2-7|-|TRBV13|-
CASSPSSYEQYF
TGTGCCAGCAGCCCCAGCTCCTACGAGCAGTACTTC
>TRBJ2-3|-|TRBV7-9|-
CASSSQGDTQYF
TGTGCCAGCAGCTCCCAGGGAGATACGCAGTATTTT
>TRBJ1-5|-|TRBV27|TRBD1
CASSPRQGHQPQHF
TGTGCCAGCAGTCCCCGACAGGGACATCAGCCCCAGCATTTT
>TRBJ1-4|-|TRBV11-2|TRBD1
CASSPWTGGEKLFF
TGTGCCAGCAGCCCATGGACAGGGGGCGAAAAACTGTTTTTT
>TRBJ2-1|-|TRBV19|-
CASSLRGEGRDEQFF
TGTGCCAGTAGCCTGAGGGGGGAGGGCCGGGATGAGCAGTTCTTC
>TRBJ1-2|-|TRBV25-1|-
CASSEGRGRYYGYTF
TGTGCCAGCAGTGAGGGTCGGGGTCGCTACTATGGCTACACCTTC
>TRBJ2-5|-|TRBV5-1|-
CASSVQTFQETQYF
TGCGCCAGCAGCGTACAGACCTTTCAAGAGACCCAGTACTTC
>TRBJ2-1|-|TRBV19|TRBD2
CASSMGRGTVTYNEQFF
TGTGCCAGTAGTATGGGGCGGGGGACGGTAACATACAATGAGCAGTTCTTC
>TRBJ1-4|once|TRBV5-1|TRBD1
CASSPRTGVNEKLLF
TGCGCCAGCAGCCCTCGGACAGGGGTTAATGAAAAACTGCTTTTT
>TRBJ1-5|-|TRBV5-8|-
CASSLVAKPQHF
TGTGCCAGCAGCTTGGTAGCTAAGCCCCAGCATTTT
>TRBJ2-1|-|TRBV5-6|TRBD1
CASSTPDRVSYNEQFF
TGTGCCAGCAGCACTCCGGACAGGGTGTCCTACAATGAGCAGTTCTTC
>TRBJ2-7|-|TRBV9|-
CASSVDGRIHEQYF
TGTGCCAGCAGCGTAGACGGCAGGATACACGAGCAGTACTTC
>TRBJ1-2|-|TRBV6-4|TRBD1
CAIPPTTGRYGYTF
TGTGCCATCCCACCGACGACAGGGCGCTATGGCTACACCTTC
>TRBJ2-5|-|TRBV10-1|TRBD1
CASSPRDRGTQYF
TGCGCCAGCAGCCCCCGGGACAGGGGGACCCAGTACTTC
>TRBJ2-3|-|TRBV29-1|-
CSADGGISTDTQYF
TGCAGCGCCGACGGGGGAATTAGCACAGATACGCAGTATTTT
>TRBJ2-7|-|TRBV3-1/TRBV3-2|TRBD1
CASSLMTGGAYEQYF
TGTGCCAGCAGCCTGATGACAGGGGGCGCCTACGAGCAGTACTTC
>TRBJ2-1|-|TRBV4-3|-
CASSQDRTFRGEQFF
TGCGCCAGCAGCCAAGACCGGACGTTCCGGGGGGAGCAGTTCTTC
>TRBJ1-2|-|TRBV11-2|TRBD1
CASSGQGYGYTF
TGTGCCAGCAGTGGACAGGGGTATGGCTACACCTTC
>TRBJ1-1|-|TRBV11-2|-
CASSLAQGLFTEAFF
TGTGCCAGCAGCTTAGCTCAGGGGTTATTCACTGAAGCTTTCTTT
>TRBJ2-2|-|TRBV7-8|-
CASSSTRIRVTGELFF
TGTGCCAGCAGCTCCACTAGAATTCGGGTTACCGGGGAGCTGTTTTTT
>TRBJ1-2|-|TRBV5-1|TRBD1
CASSSLRQGTNYGYTF
TGCGCCAGCAGCTCACTACGACAGGGGACTAACTATGGCTACACCTTC